This T cell receptor (beta chain) came from a study of T cell changes during pregnancy in multiple sclerosis. The V end lost 6 bases, the J end lost 5 bases, and 13 bases lay between the germline ends. Germline V gene lookup returns CDR1 MNHEY and CDR2 SMNVEV (reference sequence). This CDR3 region has 13 residues. Clones were sequenced by immunoSEQ multiplex PCR, and TCRdb holds only the in-frame ones, with some missing. The repertoire holds 85,000 to 100,000 clones, with around 92% as singletons. V and J are TRBV27 and TRBJ1-1, with TRBD1 as a possible D gene (5 bases). This clonotype was sampled from a female donor with multiple sclerosis, enrolled in a pregnancy study. Sequencing used peripheral blood, obtained in the first trimester of pregnancy. The CDR3 bases are TGTGCCAGCAGCACTCAGGGTGCTACTGAAGCTTTCTTT. Translating it yields CASSTQGATEAFF.